This entry is about one TCR beta chain. The data stem from a study of blood T cell repertoires in COVID-19. Study as a whole: From T cells, B-cell-depleted T cells, or PBMCs came the material, which was cDNA or gDNA.

Only in-frame clones appear in the TCRdb table, and some are missing; sequencing was by immunoSEQ multiplex PCR. This sample yields hundreds of thousands of clones, of which 75% to 90% are seen a single time; around 20% belongs to the top ten. The V end was cut by 2 bases, the J end by 1 base, with 11 bases between. Germline V gene sequence: CDR1 LGHNA, CDR2 YNFKEQ. The CDR3 loop spans 16 amino acids. The receptor was derived from a man in his forties who had recovered from COVID-19. The sample taken for sequencing was PBMCs or T cells enriched from blood (not recorded which). This rearrangement joins TRBV4-2 to TRBJ2-2; perhaps TRBD2 as D (6 bases). The CDR3 sequence is CASSQKWRENTGELFF. The CDR3 DNA sequence: TGTGCCAGCAGCCAAAAATGGCGGGAGAACACCGGGGAGCTGTTTTTT.